A single sample is the source of the 10 T cell receptor beta chains below, sequenced in a study of coeliac disease. The assay was immunoSEQ multiplex PCR, and TCRdb's table has in-frame clones only and misses some. In the table there are approximately 2,500 clones, about 80% of which are singletons. Sequenced material: lymphocytes from the gut lamina propria. These receptors were obtained from a human donor without celiac disease.

The chain links TRBV10-3 to TRBJ2-1; 9 bases map to TRBD2. Germline CDR1 ENHRY, CDR2 SYGVKD. V gave up 0 bases and J gave up 4 bases; unmatched junction bases: 4. The CDR3 spans 16 residues. The CDR3 DNA follows: TGTGCCATCAGTGAGTCGAGCGGGGGGTTATACAATGAGCAGTTCTTC. It is translated as CAISESSGGLYNEQFF.

The rearrangement joins TRBV29-1 to TRBJ2-5; TRBD1 agrees at 9 bases. This CDR3 has 13 residues. J was trimmed by 4 bases and V by 7 bases; bases with no gene match: 7. Germline CDR1 and CDR2: SQVTM and ANQGSEA. This CDR3 reads CSANRGQGETQYF. The CDR3 region has the DNA TGCAGCGCGAACAGGGGGCAGGGAGAGACCCAGTACTTC.

The CDR3, as DNA: TGTGCCAGCAAATTCTTTAGGAGTACACAAAGTCGGGCCAACGTCCTGACTTTC. It translates to CASKFFRSTQSRANVLTF. This chain uses TRBV5-2 with TRBJ2-6; the table's D gene call, TRBD2, was not cross checked with the DNA. TRBV5-2 is a known pseudogene. The CDR3 runs to 18 residues.

The chain joins TRBV7-7 to TRBJ1-2; D uncertain. Germline V gives CDR1 SSHAT, CDR2 FNYEAQ (reference sequence). V was cut by 4 bases and J by 5 bases, with 23 bases left in between. The CDR3 runs 17 residues. CDR3 loop: CASSSSGGLLRKYGYTF. The CDR3 DNA is TGTGCCAGCAGCTCTTCGGGAGGCCTTCTCAGGAAGTATGGCTACACCTTC.

The chain employs TRBV11-2 and TRBJ1-3; D is perhaps TRBD1 (6 bases). V lost 1 base and J lost 0, with 13 bases in between. This CDR3 has 17 amino acids. The germline gives CDR1 SGHAT, CDR2 FQNNGV. The CDR3, as DNA: TGTGCCAGCAGCTTAGTCAGGGGCAGCACCTCTGGAAACACCATATATTTT. Translating gives CASSLVRGSTSGNTIYF.

The chain joins TRBV28 to TRBJ2-7; TRBD1 matches at 9 bases. CDR1 MDHEN and CDR2 SYDVKM come from the germline V gene. The V gene end was trimmed by 2 bases and the J gene end by 1 base; junction bases not matched to a gene: 9. The CDR3 runs to 17 residues. CDR3 region: CASSLRRGTGPSYEQYF. CDR3 DNA: TGTGCCAGCAGTTTAAGGAGGGGGACAGGGCCGTCCTACGAGCAGTACTTC.

For this clone: Other DNA variants within this sample encode the same CDR3. The chain carries TRBV7-2 and TRBJ2-7; 10 bases match TRBD2. V gave up 5 bases and J gave up 2 bases; unmatched junction bases: 6. The CDR3 consists of 15 residues. The germline V gene has CDR1 SGHTA and CDR2 FQGNSA. This CDR3 reads CASSPLAGVPYEQYF. DNA for the CDR3: TGTGCCAGCAGCCCCCTAGCGGGGGTTCCCTACGAGCAGTACTTC.

V and J are TRBV19 and TRBJ1-5; TRBD1 is a possible D gene (5 bases). Per germline, CDR1 LNHDA and CDR2 SQIVND (reference sequence). Trimming took off 3 bases at V and 0 bases at J, with 21 bases between the two ends. CDR3 length: 19 amino acids. Written as DNA, the CDR3 is TGTGCCAGTAGTATGGGGCAGGATGGCCGTACCTATAGCAATCAGCCCCAGCATTTT. Translating it yields CASSMGQDGRTYSNQPQHF.

In its sample, this clone is large. The chain employs TRBV6-1 and TRBJ1-5; 8 bases line up with TRBD1. From germline, CDR1 is MNHNS and CDR2 SASEGT. The CDR3 has 15 amino acids. V dropped 4 bases and J dropped 0; count of bases not matched to a gene: 2. The chain's CDR3 is CASSGTGYSNQPQHF. CDR3 nucleotides: TGTGCCAGCAGTGGGACAGGGTATAGCAATCAGCCCCAGCATTTT.

The chain carries TRBV5-1 and TRBJ1-2; 9 nucleotides line up with TRBD1. The CDR3 has 14 amino acids. CDR1 is SGHRS, CDR2 YFSETQ, per germline. The trim removed 2 bases at V and 6 bases at J, leaving 5 bases unmatched. The CDR3 sequence: CASSLQGAEDGYTF. The CDR3 DNA sequence: TGCGCCAGCAGCTTACAGGGGGCGGAGGATGGCTACACCTTC. The full variable domain, completed using reference TRBV5-1 and TRBJ1-2, is KAGVTQTPRYLIKTRGQQVTLSCSPISGHRSVSWYQQTPGQGLQFLFEYFSETQRNKGNFPGRFSGRQFSNSRSEMNVSTLELGDSALYLCASSLQGAEDGYTFGSGTRLTVV.